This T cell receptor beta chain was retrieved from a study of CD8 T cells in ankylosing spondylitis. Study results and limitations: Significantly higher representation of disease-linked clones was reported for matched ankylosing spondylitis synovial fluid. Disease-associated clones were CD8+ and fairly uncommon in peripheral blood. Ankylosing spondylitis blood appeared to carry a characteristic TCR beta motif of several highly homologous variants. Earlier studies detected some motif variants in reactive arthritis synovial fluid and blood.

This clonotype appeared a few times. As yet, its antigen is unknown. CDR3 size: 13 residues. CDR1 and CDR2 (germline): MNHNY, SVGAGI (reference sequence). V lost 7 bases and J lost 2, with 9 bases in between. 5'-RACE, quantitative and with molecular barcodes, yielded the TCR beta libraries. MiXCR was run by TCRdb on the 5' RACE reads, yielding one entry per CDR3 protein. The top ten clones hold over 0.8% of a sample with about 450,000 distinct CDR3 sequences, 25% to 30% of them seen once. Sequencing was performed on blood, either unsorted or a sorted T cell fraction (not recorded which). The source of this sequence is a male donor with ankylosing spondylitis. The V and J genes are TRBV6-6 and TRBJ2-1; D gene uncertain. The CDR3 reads CASTLAAYNEQFF. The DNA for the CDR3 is TGTGCCAGCACCTTGGCAGCCTACAATGAGCAGTTCTTC.